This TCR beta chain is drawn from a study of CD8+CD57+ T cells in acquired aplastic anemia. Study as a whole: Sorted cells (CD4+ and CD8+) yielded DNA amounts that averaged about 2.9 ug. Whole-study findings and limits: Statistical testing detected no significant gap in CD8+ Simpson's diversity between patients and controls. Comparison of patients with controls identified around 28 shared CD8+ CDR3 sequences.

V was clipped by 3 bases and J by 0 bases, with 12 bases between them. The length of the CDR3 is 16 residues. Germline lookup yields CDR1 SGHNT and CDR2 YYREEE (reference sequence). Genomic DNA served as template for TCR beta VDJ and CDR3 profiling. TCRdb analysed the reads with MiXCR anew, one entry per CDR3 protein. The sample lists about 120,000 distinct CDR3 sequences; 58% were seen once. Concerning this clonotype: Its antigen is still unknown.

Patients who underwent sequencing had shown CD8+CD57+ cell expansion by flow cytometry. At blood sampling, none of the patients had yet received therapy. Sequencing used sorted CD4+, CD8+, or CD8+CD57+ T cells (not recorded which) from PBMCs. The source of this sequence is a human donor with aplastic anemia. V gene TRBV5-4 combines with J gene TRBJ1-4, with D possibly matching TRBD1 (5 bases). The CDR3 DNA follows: TGTGCCAGCAGCTCCACCGCAGGGACAACTAATGAAAAACTGTTTTTT. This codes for CASSSTAGTTNEKLFF.